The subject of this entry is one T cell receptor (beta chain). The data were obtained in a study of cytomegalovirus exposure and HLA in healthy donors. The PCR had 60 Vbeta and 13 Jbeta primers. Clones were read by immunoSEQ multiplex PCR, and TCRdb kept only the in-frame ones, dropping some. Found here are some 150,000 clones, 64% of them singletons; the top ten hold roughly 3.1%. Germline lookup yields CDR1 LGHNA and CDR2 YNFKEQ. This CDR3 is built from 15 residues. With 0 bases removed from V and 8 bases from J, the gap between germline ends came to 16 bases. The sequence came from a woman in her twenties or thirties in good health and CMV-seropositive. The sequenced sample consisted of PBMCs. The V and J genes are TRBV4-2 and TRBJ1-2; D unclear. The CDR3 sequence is CASSQENNLFGGYTF. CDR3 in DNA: TGTGCCAGCAGCCAAGAGAACAACCTTTTTGGCGGCTACACCTTC.